Below, 9 T cell receptor beta chains from the same sample are listed, as sequenced in a study of shared clonotypes between healthy human individuals (TCRdb year 2020). Library construction relied on the immunoSEQ multiplex PCR assay. In TCRdb, the immuneACCESS table is reduced to in-frame sequences with V and J assigned. These tables do not hold every clone; where another copy was compared, an unresolved V gene accounts for under half, and the others remain unexplained. The sample yields 450,000 to 500,000 clones; less than 80% were counted once. 9.5% to 15% of the sample rests with the top ten. The sequencing input was PBMCs. These receptors originate from a woman in her thirties or forties in good health. Some clones in this sample may be carry-over from other donors' samples.

CDR3 residues: CASRVVGQETQYF. The CDR3 DNA sequence: TGTGCCAGTAGGGTGGTAGGCCAAGAGACCCAGTACTTC. The V call is TRBV19, the J call TRBJ2-5; D uncertain. The germline V gene encodes CDR1 LNHDA and CDR2 SQIVND (reference sequence). Trimming took 6 bases from V and 1 from J, leaving 9 bases between them. The CDR3 spans 13 residues.

This clone came up many times. The genes are TRBV13 and TRBJ2-2; TRBD2 agrees at 7 bases. The CDR3 runs 17 residues. Trimming took 2 bases from V and 0 from J; bases not matched to a gene: 6. CDR1 and CDR2 (germline): PRHDT, FYEKMQ (reference sequence). The CDR3 bases are TGTGCCAGCAGCTTAAGTCTAGCGGACCCGAACACCGGGGAGCTGTTTTTT. Amino acid sequence: CASSLSLADPNTGELFF.

The chain has TRBV18 and TRBJ2-1, with 11 bases that match TRBD1. CDR3 size: 18 residues. Losses at the gene ends were 5 bases for V and 7 bases for J; bases not matched to a gene: 16. Germline CDR1 and CDR2: KGHSH and LQKENI. The CDR3 spells CASSKTGQGVLGFNEQFF. CDR3 DNA: TGTGCCAGCTCAAAAACGGGACAGGGGGTCCTGGGGTTTAATGAGCAGTTCTTC.

This clone was counted a single time. This chain uses TRBV7-2 with TRBJ2-1; D gene ambiguous. The V end lost 3 bases, the J end lost 4 bases, and 7 bases lay between the germline ends. CDR3 length: 13 residues. Germline V CDR1 and CDR2: SGHTA, FQGNSA. CDR3 residues: CASSLNGYNEQFF. Written as DNA, the CDR3 is TGTGCCAGCAGCTTGAACGGTTACAATGAGCAGTTCTTC.

This clone showed up just a few times. V and J are TRBV5-1 and TRBJ2-3; TRBD2 matches 11 bases. The CDR3 sequence is 16 residues long. Germline V gene lookup returns CDR1 SGHRS and CDR2 YFSETQ. J gave up 1 base and V 1 base, and 2 bases lay outside the gene matches. CDR3 in DNA: TGCGCCAGCAGCTTGTTACTAGCGGGGGGCACAGATACGCAGTATTTT. Translation gives CASSLLLAGGTDTQYF.

In this sample, this clone turned up a few times. This sequence joins TRBV27 and TRBJ1-3; D might be TRBD1 (5 bases). From germline, CDR1 is MNHEY and CDR2 SMNVEV (reference sequence). With 7 bases removed from V and 4 bases from J, the gap between germline ends came to 14 bases. This CDR3 region has 14 residues. In DNA form, the CDR3 reads TGTGCCAGCAAACCCGGCAGGGCAGGAAACACCATATATTTT. Its protein product is CASKPGRAGNTIYF.

This clone was counted once. V and J are TRBV28 and TRBJ1-1; a possible D gene is TRBD1 (5 bases). CDR3 size: 16 residues. Germline V gene lookup returns CDR1 MDHEN and CDR2 SYDVKM. V was pared by 3 bases and J by 0 bases, with 14 bases between. DNA of the CDR3: TGTGCCAGCAGTTTTGGTTCGGGACGATTGAACACTGAAGCTTTCTTT. Protein sequence: CASSFGSGRLNTEAFF.

The chain couples TRBV11-3 to TRBJ2-3, with TRBD2 matching over 9 bases. This CDR3 has 14 residues. Trimming removed 5 bases from V and 0 bases from J; junction bases left unmatched: 0. Looked up from germline, CDR1 is SGHNT and CDR2 is YENEEA. CDR3 sequence: CASSTSGSTDTQYF. CDR3 sequence (DNA): TGTGCCAGCAGCACTAGCGGGAGCACAGATACGCAGTATTTT.

This chain uses TRBV15 with TRBJ2-1; TRBD1 aligns across 11 bases. V shed 1 base and J 8 bases; nucleotides not matched to a gene: 4. Germline CDR1 LNHNV, CDR2 YYDKDF (reference sequence). This CDR3 spans 15 amino acids. CDR3: CATSRGRTGGYEQFF. The CDR3 DNA reads TGTGCCACCAGCAGAGGGAGGACAGGGGGCTATGAGCAGTTCTTC.